This T cell receptor (beta chain) appears in the sequencing data of a study of blood T cell repertoires in COVID-19. Across the whole study: From the United States, Italy and Spain came samples of acute and convalescent COVID-19.

Original processing notes: The assay estimated nucleated cells by amplifying reference gene primers. Libraries were prepared by immunoSEQ multiplex PCR; TCRdb keeps only in-frame clonotypes and omits some of them. D and trimming come from the DNA, and the V and J calls and clone size come from that table. The table shows over 120,000 clones, with 84% occurring only once. V lost 6 bases to trimming and J lost 4 bases, with 9 bases between them. The germline CDR1 and CDR2 sequences are SGHVS and FQNEAQ. The CDR3 is 12 amino acids. The TCR comes from a woman in her sixties with acute or convalescent COVID-19. The rearrangement uses TRBV7-8 and TRBJ1-1, with D uncertain. Sample: peripheral blood. The CDR3 loop is CASSSRITEAFF. The CDR3 bases are TGTGCCAGCAGTTCGCGGATCACTGAAGCTTTCTTT.